This T cell receptor beta chain was sequenced for a study of OX40 agonist ivuxolimab in advanced cancers. Study in general: Intravenous ivuxolimab was administered to patients every 2 weeks at 0.01 to 10 mg/kg. Patients achieving partial responses numbered three: one hepatocellular carcinoma case and two cutaneous melanoma cases. Regarding the study as a whole: Antigen specificity of clonally expanded peripheral T cells was not established.

Patients who had autoimmune disease history or got systemic immunosuppression were left out. Details on this clone: Its antigen is as yet unknown.

Germline-derived CDR1 and CDR2 are MGHDK and SYGVNS. This CDR3 spans 15 amino acids. The V and J ends lost 4 bases and 3 bases, in that order; junction bases with no gene match: 3. Sequenced by immunoSEQ multiplex PCR; TCRdb stores in-frame clones only, minus some. Seen here are tens of thousands of clones, over 90% observed once, and the top ten hold under 8%. The rearrangement joins TRBV25-1 to TRBJ2-1; 10 bases agree with TRBD2. The source of this sequence is an adult with an advanced solid tumor such as melanoma, head and neck, liver or kidney cancer. The starting material was CD4+ or CD8+ T cells sorted from blood, obtained in a trial of the OX40 agonist ivuxolimab. This chain's CDR3 is CASSGSGGHYNEQFF. CDR3 coding DNA: TGTGCCAGCAGTGGTAGCGGGGGGCACTACAATGAGCAGTTCTTC.